This passage covers 30 T cell receptor beta chains from one sample sequenced in a study of blood T cell repertoires in COVID-19. TCRdb's copy holds only in-frame clones and misses some; the assay was immunoSEQ multiplex PCR. The table has roughly 30,000 clones, 72% seen once; the top ten hold about 21%. Sequenced material: peripheral blood. The receptors were gathered from a boy younger than 10 with active or convalescent COVID-19.

This sequence joins TRBV19 and TRBJ2-1; a possible D gene is TRBD1 (5 bases). V was cut by 2 bases and J by 9 bases, with 11 bases left in between. CDR1 is LNHDA and CDR2 is SQIVND in the germline V gene (reference sequence). This CDR3 is 13 amino acids long. CDR3 sequence: CASSISGRVEQFF. The CDR3 DNA is TGTGCCAGTAGTATATCGGGCAGGGTTGAGCAGTTCTTC.

CDR3: CASSLGGEYEQYF. In DNA form, the CDR3 reads TGTGCCAGCAGCTTAGGGGGGGAGTACGAGCAGTACTTC. The V gene is TRBV7-2, the J gene TRBJ2-7; weak D call: TRBD2 (6 bases). The CDR3 length is 13 residues. Per germline, CDR1 SGHTA and CDR2 FQGNSA. V shed 1 base and J shed 4 bases, with 8 bases lying between them.

In this sample, this clone is large (0.1 to 1%). The V and J genes are TRBV6-6 and TRBJ1-6, with D perhaps TRBD1 (5 bases). Between the trimmed V and J ends, which lost 4 bases and 5 bases, there was a span of 9 bases. This CDR3 comprises 14 residues. Germline-derived CDR1 and CDR2 are MNHNY and SVGAGI (reference sequence). CDR3 coding DNA: TGTGCCAGCAGTTCGGCAGGGAATAATTCACCCCTCCACTTT. Translation: CASSSAGNNSPLHF.

V is TRBV6-5 and J is TRBJ1-4; 8 bases map to TRBD1. This CDR3 contains 15 residues. V lost 6 bases to trimming and J lost 8 bases; unmatched junction nucleotides: 11. Germline V lookup: CDR1 MNHEY, CDR2 SVGAGI. The CDR3 region is CASSGDRGILEKLFF. In nucleotides, the CDR3 is TGTGCCAGCAGCGGAGACAGGGGAATTTTGGAAAAACTGTTTTTT.

This chain connects TRBV5-8 to TRBJ1-2, with a possible D match to TRBD1 (6 bases). The CDR3 has 15 residues. The V end was cut by 1 base, the J end by 4 bases, with 14 bases between. CDR1 and CDR2 (germline): SGHTS, YDEGEE. This CDR3 is CASSLTGRAAYGYTF. Here the CDR3 DNA reads TGTGCCAGCAGCTTGACAGGGAGAGCGGCCTATGGCTACACCTTC.

V is TRBV7-9 and J is TRBJ2-7, with 8 bases lining up with TRBD2. The CDR3 runs to 15 residues. J was trimmed by 2 bases and V by 5 bases; bases with no gene match: 8. Germline V gene data show CDR1 as SEHNR and CDR2 as FQNEAQ (reference sequence). The CDR3 region is CASSPRERGTYEQYF. In nucleotides, the CDR3 is TGTGCCAGCAGCCCTCGGGAGCGGGGGACCTACGAGCAGTACTTC. Variable domain in full (rest from reference TRBV7-9 and TRBJ2-7): DTGVSQNPRHKITKRGQNVTFRCDPISEHNRLYWYRQTLGQGPEFLTYFQNEAQLEKSRLLSDRFSAERPKGSFSTLEIQRTEQGDSAMYLCASSPRERGTYEQYFGPGTRLTVT.

CDR3 nucleotides: TGTGCCAGCAGGGACTGGCGGGGGTATTCACCCCTCCACTTT. Translation: CASRDWRGYSPLHF. The chain uses TRBV28 and TRBJ1-6, with D maybe TRBD1 (5 bases). The CDR3 has 14 residues. Germline CDR1 is MDHEN and CDR2 is SYDVKM. V lost 6 bases, J lost 8 bases, and 14 bases lay in between. Filled out from reference TRBV28 and TRBJ1-6, the complete variable domain reads DVKVTQSSRYLVKRTGEKVFLECVQDMDHENMFWYRQDPGLGLRLIYFSYDVKMKEKGDIPEGYSVSREKKERFSLILESASTNQTSMYLCASRDWRGYSPLHFGNGTRLTVT.

The chain is built from TRBV11-2 and TRBJ2-3, with a tentative D call TRBD1 (6 bases). Per germline, CDR1 SGHAT and CDR2 FQNNGV. V shed 2 bases and J shed 5 bases, with 14 bases lying between them. The CDR3 sequence is 15 residues long. This CDR3 reads CASSLSRAGVDTQYF. In nucleotides, the CDR3 is TGTGCCAGCAGCTTAAGCCGGGCAGGGGTAGATACGCAGTATTTT.

The CDR3, as DNA: TGCGCCAGCAGCCCGGCGGGACAGTCACGGGGTAATGAGCAGTTCTTC. Its translation: CASSPAGQSRGNEQFF. The chain couples TRBV5-1 to TRBJ2-1; possibly TRBD1 for D (7 bases). The CDR3 has 16 amino acids. Germline V CDR1 and CDR2: SGHRS, YFSETQ. With 4 bases removed from V and 7 bases from J, the gap between germline ends came to 21 bases.

The chain is built from TRBV7-6 and TRBJ2-1, with TRBD2 matching 12 bases. Germline CDR1 reads SGHVS; CDR2 reads FNYEAQ. This CDR3 contains 16 residues. V was clipped by 5 bases and J by 7 bases; unmatched bases: 9. CDR3: CASSRRPLAGGNEQFF. The CDR3 region has the DNA TGTGCCAGCAGCCGCCGCCCACTAGCGGGGGGTAATGAGCAGTTCTTC.

The chain couples TRBV11-2 to TRBJ2-5, with TRBD2 matching 8 bases. The CDR3 consists of 14 residues. Germline V gives CDR1 SGHAT, CDR2 FQNNGV. J gave up 4 bases and V 3 bases, and 4 bases lay outside the gene matches. CDR3 in amino acids: CASSFRGGLETQYF. CDR3 DNA: TGTGCCAGCAGCTTCCGGGGGGGCCTAGAGACCCAGTACTTC.

This chain connects TRBV5-1 to TRBJ2-3, with 7 nucleotides matching TRBD1. Germline lookup yields CDR1 SGHRS and CDR2 YFSETQ. Trimming cost V 4 bases and J 2 bases; bases outside gene matches: 7. The CDR3 is 15 residues long. The CDR3 region is CASSSRQGFTDTQYF. The CDR3 nucleotides are TGCGCCAGCAGCAGTCGACAGGGCTTCACAGATACGCAGTATTTT. The full variable domain, rest sourced from reference TRBV5-1 and TRBJ2-3, is KAGVTQTPRYLIKTRGQQVTLSCSPISGHRSVSWYQQTPGQGLQFLFEYFSETQRNKGNFPGRFSGRQFSNSRSEMNVSTLELGDSALYLCASSSRQGFTDTQYFGPGTRLTVL.

The chain uses TRBV29-1 and TRBJ2-5; 7 nucleotides match TRBD1. This CDR3 contains 13 residues. After removal of 2 bases from V and 1 base from J, the junction contained 1 base not matched to a gene. Germline CDR1 is SQVTM and CDR2 is ANQGSEA. The CDR3 protein is CSVENRGQETQYF. CDR3 in DNA: TGCAGCGTTGAAAACAGGGGCCAAGAGACCCAGTACTTC. The entire variable domain, with the rest obtained from reference TRBV29-1 and TRBJ2-5, is as follows: SAVISQKPSRDICQRGTSLTIQCQVDSQVTMMFWYRQQPGQSLTLIATANQGSEATYESGFVIDKFPISRPNLTFSTLTVSNMSPEDSSIYLCSVENRGQETQYFGPGTRLLVL.

About this clone itself: One end of the junction fails to match germline, which may point to a read error. The V call is TRBV6-4, the J call TRBJ2-1; 8 bases are a match to TRBD2. The CDR3 is 15 amino acids. CDR1 MRHNA and CDR2 SNTAGT come from the germline V gene. The CDR3 DNA is TGTGCCAGCAGTGCTGGGGCGGGGGGCTACTATGAGCAGTTCTTC. Translating it yields CASSAGAGGYYEQFF.

The chain joins TRBV6-2 or TRBV6-3 to TRBJ1-4, with 8 nucleotides matching TRBD1. CDR3 size: 15 residues. V shed 5 bases and J 6 bases; nucleotides not matched to a gene: 8. The germline V gene has CDR1 MNHEY and CDR2 SVGEGT. The CDR3 sequence: CASSHPARGHEKLFF. In nucleotides, the CDR3 is TGTGCCAGCAGTCACCCCGCCAGGGGGCATGAAAAACTGTTTTTT.

J is TRBJ1-1 and V is TRBV6-5, with D perhaps matching TRBD1 (5 bases). Trimming stripped 8 bases from V and 1 base from J, with 11 bases between. The CDR3 covers 13 residues. Germline V gene lookup returns CDR1 MNHEY and CDR2 SVGAGI. The CDR3 loop is CASRPTGNTEAFF. CDR3 bases: TGTGCCAGCCGGCCTACAGGGAACACTGAAGCTTTCTTT.

This chain connects TRBV6-1 to TRBJ1-5, with TRBD1 matching over 7 bases. CDR3 size: 17 residues. Germline V CDR1 and CDR2: MNHNS, SASEGT. V lost 4 bases to trimming and J lost 6 bases; unmatched junction nucleotides: 15. CDR3 nucleotides: TGTGCCAGCAGTGTCCTGATCCCGACAGGGCAGGGTCAGCCCCAGCATTTT. This translates into CASSVLIPTGQGQPQHF.

The table lists this clone with a count of one. The chain recombines TRBV19 with TRBJ2-5; no definite D call. The CDR3 spans 13 residues. CDR1 LNHDA and CDR2 SQIVND come from the germline V gene (reference sequence). V shed 5 bases and J shed 0 bases, with 7 bases lying between them. The CDR3 region is CASSHRDQETQYF. CDR3 bases: TGTGCCAGTAGTCACCGGGACCAAGAGACCCAGTACTTC. Combining the CDR3 with reference TRBV19 and TRBJ2-5 gives the whole variable domain DGGITQSPKYLFRKEGQNVTLSCEQNLNHDAMYWYRQDPGQGLRLIYYSQIVNDFQKGDIAEGYSVSREKKESFPLTVTSAQKNPTAFYLCASSHRDQETQYFGPGTRLLVL.

V is TRBV7-9 and J is TRBJ1-4; no reliable D call. Per the germline V gene, CDR1 is SEHNR and CDR2 is FQNEAQ (reference sequence). V lost 5 bases and J 7 bases, leaving 14 bases between the germline ends. This CDR3 is built from 14 residues. CDR3 in DNA: TGTGCCAGCAGCCCCCGCTATCAAGTTGAAAAACTGTTTTTT. Translating gives CASSPRYQVEKLFF.

The CDR3 sequence is CASTRDRASNYGYTF. The CDR3 coding sequence is TGTGCCAGTACCCGGGACAGGGCCTCTAACTATGGCTACACCTTC. The chain is built from TRBV5-6 and TRBJ1-2; 9 bases match TRBD1. Trimming at V came to 8 bases and at J to 0 bases, leaving 8 bases not matched to a gene. The length of the CDR3 is 15 residues. The V gene's germline CDR1 is SGHDT and CDR2 YYEEEE.

V gene TRBV19 combines with J gene TRBJ2-6; 9 positions agree with TRBD1. V gave up 0 bases and J gave up 3 bases; unmatched junction bases: 3. This CDR3 is 17 amino acids long. Germline lookup yields CDR1 LNHDA and CDR2 SQIVND (reference sequence). CDR3 amino acids: CASSIEQGAGGANVLTF. The CDR3 coding sequence is TGTGCCAGTAGTATAGAACAGGGGGCCGGTGGGGCCAACGTCCTGACTTTC. The full variable domain, with the rest looked up from reference TRBV19 and TRBJ2-6, is DGGITQSPKYLFRKEGQNVTLSCEQNLNHDAMYWYRQDPGQGLRLIYYSQIVNDFQKGDIAEGYSVSREKKESFPLTVTSAQKNPTAFYLCASSIEQGAGGANVLTFGAGSRLTVL.

The J gene is TRBJ2-7, the V gene TRBV5-4, with TRBD1 matching over 8 bases. Trimming cost V 4 bases and J 3 bases; bases outside gene matches: 6. CDR1 and CDR2 from the germline V gene are SGHNT and YYREEE (reference sequence). The CDR3 contains 14 residues. The CDR3: CASSRQGAGYEQYV. CDR3 bases: TGTGCCAGCAGCCGGCAGGGGGCTGGCTACGAGCAGTACGTC.

The chain has TRBV6-6 and TRBJ1-5, with TRBD1 as a possible D gene (5 bases). Germline lookup yields CDR1 MNHNY and CDR2 SVGAGI (reference sequence). V was cut by 6 bases and J by 0 bases, with 9 bases left in between. The CDR3 spans 14 residues. This chain's CDR3 is CASRGPNSNQPQHF. The DNA of the CDR3 is TGTGCCAGCAGGGGGCCAAATAGCAATCAGCCCCAGCATTTT.

The chain couples TRBV5-1 to TRBJ1-2, with TRBD1 matching over 9 bases. With 3 bases clipped from V and 7 bases from J, the junction kept 7 bases outside the gene matches. Germline V lookup: CDR1 SGHRS, CDR2 YFSETQ. The CDR3 extends over 14 amino acids. DNA for the CDR3: TGCGCCAGCAGCTCCGGGACAGGGACGGGTGGCTACACCTTC. It encodes CASSSGTGTGGYTF. Filled out from reference TRBV5-1 and TRBJ1-2, the complete variable domain reads KAGVTQTPRYLIKTRGQQVTLSCSPISGHRSVSWYQQTPGQGLQFLFEYFSETQRNKGNFPGRFSGRQFSNSRSEMNVSTLELGDSALYLCASSSGTGTGGYTFGSGTRLTVV.

The J gene is TRBJ2-7, the V gene TRBV5-1; 8 nucleotides match TRBD2. CDR1 is SGHRS and CDR2 is YFSETQ in the germline V gene. The trim removed 1 base at V and 4 bases at J, leaving 10 bases unmatched. The CDR3 extends over 16 amino acids. The chain's CDR3 is CASSLFGSGRVYEQYF. The CDR3 coding sequence is TGCGCCAGCAGCTTGTTCGGAAGCGGGAGAGTTTACGAGCAGTACTTC.

The chain employs TRBV18 and TRBJ2-1, with 7 bases fitting TRBD2. J lost 6 bases, V lost 2 bases, and 7 bases had no gene match. The germline gives CDR1 KGHSH, CDR2 LQKENI. There are 15 residues in the CDR3. The CDR3 sequence is CASSPLASGGNEQFF. CDR3 in DNA: TGTGCCAGCTCACCATTAGCTAGCGGAGGCAATGAGCAGTTCTTC.

The table lists this clone with a few counts. This sequence joins TRBV29-1 and TRBJ2-3; perhaps TRBD2 as D (5 bases). This CDR3 contains 12 residues. V lost 8 bases and J lost 2, with 11 bases in between. Per the germline V gene, CDR1 is SQVTM and CDR2 is ANQGSEA. The CDR3 loop is CSRRVHTDTQYF. DNA for the CDR3: TGCAGCAGGCGGGTTCACACAGATACGCAGTATTTT.

This chain joins TRBV18 and TRBJ2-7, with D perhaps TRBD1 (6 bases). The length of the CDR3 is 16 residues. Germline V lookup: CDR1 KGHSH, CDR2 LQKENI. The V end was cut by 1 base, the J end by 1 base, with 14 bases between. CDR3 bases: TGTGCCAGCTCACCACAGGCTACAGGGAAATCCTACGAGCAGTACTTC. The encoded protein is CASSPQATGKSYEQYF.

The chain employs TRBV28 and TRBJ1-6; the D gene is possibly TRBD1 (6 bases). Trimming removed 3 bases from V and 7 bases from J, with 13 bases in between. Germline V gives CDR1 MDHEN, CDR2 SYDVKM. The CDR3 totals 15 residues. CDR3 protein: CASSFGWGQNSPLHF. The DNA for the CDR3 is TGTGCCAGCAGTTTTGGGTGGGGGCAAAATTCACCCCTCCACTTT. The full variable domain, in which reference TRBV28 and TRBJ1-6 provide the parts outside the CDR3, is DVKVTQSSRYLVKRTGEKVFLECVQDMDHENMFWYRQDPGLGLRLIYFSYDVKMKEKGDIPEGYSVSREKKERFSLILESASTNQTSMYLCASSFGWGQNSPLHFGNGTRLTVT.

The gene calls are TRBV10-2 and TRBJ2-1; D may be TRBD2 (6 bases). With 4 bases removed from V and 4 bases from J, the gap between germline ends came to 20 bases. Germline assignment: CDR1 WSHSY and CDR2 SAAADI. This CDR3 region has 17 residues. The CDR3 reads CASSVPEGLTTYNEQFF. The CDR3 DNA is TGCGCCAGCAGTGTGCCGGAGGGACTTACTACTTACAATGAGCAGTTCTTC.